This is a list of T cell receptor beta chains from one sample in a study of T cell changes during pregnancy in multiple sclerosis. TCRdb's table, derived via immunoSEQ multiplex PCR, lists solely in-frame clones and lacks some. Seen here are 65,000 to 95,000 clones, around nine tenths observed once, and the top ten hold 1.5% to 2%. Here the sequenced sample was peripheral blood, taken before pregnancy. These receptors originate from a female donor with multiple sclerosis, enrolled in a pregnancy study. The CDR3 runs from the conserved cysteine through the conserved F or W. Fields, in order: CDR3 protein, CDR3 DNA, J gene, CDR3 length, D gene, clone size, V gene. A D gene is named only where the DNA matches it firmly. Rows give clone size only sometimes, using once, few, many, or a class for an expanded clone.

CDR3aa: CASSPRSRLSYEQYF
CDR3nt: TGTGCCAGCAGCCCTCGGTCTCGCCTCTCCTACGAGCAGTACTTC
j_gene: TRBJ2-7
len: 15
d_gene: -
abundance: -
v_gene: TRBV7-8

CDR3aa: CASSLVPDTGELFF
CDR3nt: TGCGCCAGCAGCTTGGTCCCGGACACCGGGGAGCTGTTTTTT
j_gene: TRBJ2-2
len: 14
d_gene: -
abundance: -
v_gene: TRBV5-1

CDR3aa: CASSLPTGNYGYTF
CDR3nt: TGTGCCAGCAGCCTCCCGACAGGGAACTATGGCTACACCTTC
j_gene: TRBJ1-2
len: 14
d_gene: TRBD1
abundance: once
v_gene: TRBV7-9

CDR3aa: CASSIGQGGYTF
CDR3nt: TGTGCCAGCAGTATTGGACAGGGAGGCTACACCTTC
j_gene: TRBJ1-2
len: 12
d_gene: TRBD1
abundance: -
v_gene: TRBV6-6

CDR3aa: CASSYSRAQPQHF
CDR3nt: TGTGCCAGCAGTTACTCGAGGGCTCAGCCCCAGCATTTT
j_gene: TRBJ1-5
len: 13
d_gene: -
abundance: -
v_gene: TRBV6-5

CDR3aa: CASSLQRAQPQHF
CDR3nt: TGTGCCAGCAGTTTGCAGAGGGCTCAGCCCCAGCATTTT
j_gene: TRBJ1-5
len: 13
d_gene: -
abundance: -
v_gene: TRBV27

CDR3aa: CASSYSKWSGHTF
CDR3nt: TGTGCCAGCAGTTACTCGAAATGGAGCGGGCACACCTTC
j_gene: TRBJ1-2
len: 13
d_gene: -
abundance: -
v_gene: TRBV6-5

CDR3aa: CASSPARGFDTEAFF
CDR3nt: TGCGCCAGCAGCCCTGCCAGGGGATTTGACACTGAAGCTTTCTTT
j_gene: TRBJ1-1
len: 15
d_gene: -
abundance: -
v_gene: TRBV5-1

CDR3aa: CASSLVTGTDSNQPQHF
CDR3nt: TGTGCCAGCAGCTTAGTAACCGGGACAGATAGCAATCAGCCCCAGCATTTT
j_gene: TRBJ1-5
len: 17
d_gene: TRBD1
abundance: -
v_gene: TRBV5-4

CDR3aa: CASSQGGGSPPNVLTF
CDR3nt: TGTGCCAGCAGCCAAGGTGGAGGTTCCCCCCCCAACGTCCTGACTTTC
j_gene: TRBJ2-6
len: 16
d_gene: -
abundance: -
v_gene: TRBV4-2

CDR3aa: CASSTTGLRETQYF
CDR3nt: TGTGCCAGCAGTACGACAGGGTTGAGAGAGACCCAGTACTTC
j_gene: TRBJ2-5
len: 14
d_gene: TRBD1
abundance: -
v_gene: TRBV2

CDR3aa: CASSQPGQGSYEQYF
CDR3nt: TGCGCCAGCAGCCAACCGGGACAGGGCTCCTACGAGCAGTACTTC
j_gene: TRBJ2-7
len: 15
d_gene: TRBD1
abundance: -
v_gene: TRBV4-1

CDR3aa: CASSFGSVWSDTQYF
CDR3nt: TGCGCCAGCAGCTTTGGCAGTGTTTGGTCGGATACGCAGTATTTT
j_gene: TRBJ2-3
len: 15
d_gene: -
abundance: -
v_gene: TRBV5-1

CDR3aa: CASSPVQRVLNTEAFF
CDR3nt: TGTGCCAGCAGCCCCGTGCAGAGGGTACTTAACACTGAAGCTTTCTTT
j_gene: TRBJ1-1
len: 16
d_gene: -
abundance: -
v_gene: TRBV9

CDR3aa: CASSYDRGSWVTEAFF
CDR3nt: TGTGCCAGCAGTTACGATAGGGGGTCCTGGGTAACTGAAGCTTTCTTT
j_gene: TRBJ1-1
len: 16
d_gene: -
abundance: -
v_gene: TRBV6-5